Listed here are 26 T cell receptor beta chains from one sample, sequenced in a study of blood T cell repertoires in COVID-19. Here immunoSEQ multiplex PCR was the method, and the copy in TCRdb shows in-frame clones only, minus some. The sample lists tens of thousands of clones, roughly 80% seen once, with about 4.2% in the top ten. Sequencing was carried out using peripheral blood. These receptors all come from a woman aged 45-65 years with acute or convalescent COVID-19.

The chain links TRBV7-9 to TRBJ2-5; tentatively, D is TRBD1 (5 bases). CDR3 length: 14 amino acids. V lost 5 bases, J lost 2 bases, and 12 bases lay in between. The V gene's germline CDR1 is SEHNR and CDR2 FQNEAQ (reference sequence). In DNA form, the CDR3 reads TGTGCCAGCAGCCCGAGACAGCTACAAGAGACCCAGTACTTC. This gives the protein CASSPRQLQETQYF. The entire variable domain, with the rest obtained from reference TRBV7-9 and TRBJ2-5, is as follows: DTGVSQNPRHKITKRGQNVTFRCDPISEHNRLYWYRQTLGQGPEFLTYFQNEAQLEKSRLLSDRFSAERPKGSFSTLEIQRTEQGDSAMYLCASSPRQLQETQYFGPGTRLLVL.

The sample holds one count of this clone. The chain recombines TRBV28 with TRBJ2-3, with a weak D call TRBD2 (7 bases). CDR3 length: 15 residues. CDR1 is MDHEN, CDR2 SYDVKM, per germline. V was shortened by 4 bases and J by 5 bases, with 16 bases between the two germline ends. The chain's CDR3 is CASSSPSGGRDTQYF. In nucleotides, the CDR3 is TGTGCCAGCAGTTCGCCCTCGGGGGGCCGAGATACGCAGTATTTT.

This clone has only a few counts. The chain uses TRBV2 and TRBJ1-1; 8 bases fit TRBD1. The CDR3 runs 17 residues. Germline CDR1 SNHLY, CDR2 FYNNEI. The ends lost 8 bases at V and 4 bases at J; junction bases unmatched: 18. CDR3 residues: CASAALVAGGIGTEAFF. CDR3 nucleotide sequence: TGTGCCAGCGCCGCATTAGTGGCAGGGGGCATTGGCACTGAAGCTTTCTTT.

This chain connects TRBV6-5 to TRBJ1-1, with TRBD1 identical over 9 bases. From germline, CDR1 is MNHEY and CDR2 SVGAGI. This CDR3 has 16 residues. Trimming cost V 3 bases and J 4 bases; bases outside gene matches: 9. Here the CDR3 reads CASSYLRTGVGTEAFF. The CDR3 nucleotides are TGTGCCAGCAGTTATCTGCGGACAGGGGTGGGCACTGAAGCTTTCTTT.

In its sample, this clone was seen a few times. The chain links TRBV24-1 to TRBJ1-2; no clear D. CDR1 is KGHDR and CDR2 is SFDVKD in the germline V gene. V lost 2 bases to trimming and J lost 6 bases, with 9 bases between them. The CDR3 extends over 13 amino acids. The CDR3 bases are TGTGCCACCAGTGATTCGGAGTACGATGGCTACACCTTC. Translated: CATSDSEYDGYTF.

V and J are TRBV5-1 and TRBJ2-1; no reliable D call. V lost 0 bases and J 4 bases, leaving 5 bases between the germline ends. The CDR3 runs to 13 residues. Looked up from germline, CDR1 is SGHRS and CDR2 is YFSETQ. CDR3 in DNA: TGCGCCAGCAGCTTGGGGGCTTACAATGAGCAGTTCTTC. This translates into CASSLGAYNEQFF.

The chain employs TRBV7-2 and TRBJ1-1; TRBD1 aligns across 9 bases. The CDR3 is 16 residues long. V trimming: 5 bases; J trimming: 1 base; junction bases outside the gene matches: 8. Germline V gene sequence: CDR1 SGHTA, CDR2 FQGNSA. The CDR3 DNA follows: TGTGCCAGCAGCGCCGGGACAGGGAGGGGGAACACTGAAGCTTTCTTT. This translates into CASSAGTGRGNTEAFF.

The genes are TRBV6-5 and TRBJ1-1; possibly TRBD1 for D (5 bases). The CDR3 length is 12 residues. V was shortened by 8 bases and J by 7 bases, with 14 bases between the two germline ends. Germline assignment: CDR1 MNHEY and CDR2 SVGAGI. The DNA of the CDR3 is TGTGCCAGCTTTAGACAGACCGATGAAGCTTTCTTT. Its protein is CASFRQTDEAFF.

The J gene is TRBJ1-3, the V gene TRBV28; 9 bases align to TRBD1. The CDR3 runs 16 residues. Losses at the gene ends were 4 bases for V and 4 bases for J; bases not matched to a gene: 8. Germline lookup yields CDR1 MDHEN and CDR2 SYDVKM. CDR3 in amino acids: CASSSWTGVEGNTIYF. The CDR3 DNA is TGTGCCAGCAGTTCTTGGACAGGGGTGGAAGGAAACACCATATATTTT.

The CDR3 loop reads CATSDGTGGGYGYTF. Here the CDR3 DNA reads TGTGCCACCAGTGATGGAACAGGGGGGGGCTATGGCTACACCTTC. The chain carries TRBV24-1 and TRBJ1-2, with TRBD1 matching over 8 bases. Germline CDR1 KGHDR, CDR2 SFDVKD. V dropped 3 bases and J dropped 4; count of bases not matched to a gene: 6. The length of the CDR3 is 15 residues.

The chain joins TRBV3-1 (or the pseudogene TRBV3-2) to TRBJ1-4; TRBD1 aligns across 9 bases. J lost 8 bases, V lost 5 bases, and 6 bases had no gene match. The germline V gene has CDR1 LGHDT and CDR2 YNNKEL (reference sequence). This CDR3 comprises 14 residues. CDR3 sequence: CASSSGQGREKLFF. Written as DNA, the CDR3 is TGTGCCAGCAGCTCCGGACAGGGGCGAGAAAAACTGTTTTTT.

This sequence joins TRBV15 and TRBJ2-7; 12 nucleotides match TRBD1. Germline V gives CDR1 LNHNV, CDR2 YYDKDF (reference sequence). V was pared by 1 base and J by 7 bases, with 5 bases of the junction left unmatched. This CDR3 is built from 15 residues. The CDR3 bases are TGTGCCACCAGCAGAGGTGGGACAGGGGGCCGGGAGCAGTACTTC. This sequence encodes CATSRGGTGGREQYF. The full variable domain, rest sourced from reference TRBV15 and TRBJ2-7, is DAMVIQNPRYQVTQFGKPVTLSCSQTLNHNVMYWYQQKSSQAPKLLFHYYDKDFNNEADTPDNFQSRRPNTSFCFLDIRSPGLGDTAMYLCATSRGGTGGREQYFGPGTRLTVT.

This chain links TRBV6-5 with TRBJ2-1, with D possibly TRBD1 on 5 matching bases. Trimming shortened V by 0 bases and J by 8 bases, and 14 bases separated the two germline ends. The CDR3 contains 15 residues. CDR1 is MNHEY, CDR2 SVGAGI, per germline. The CDR3 DNA is TGTGCCAGCAGTTACTCTCAGGGTATTACGGATGAGCAGTTCTTC. This codes for CASSYSQGITDEQFF.

J is TRBJ2-7 and V is TRBV11-2; 13 bases are shared with TRBD2. This CDR3 is built from 18 residues. The V segment lost 4 bases and the J segment 3 bases; nucleotides outside the gene matches: 12. Germline V gene data show CDR1 as SGHAT and CDR2 as FQNNGV. Here the CDR3 DNA reads TGTGCCAGCAGCTCCCGAGCCGGGACTAGCGGGGCCCTCTACGAGCAGTACTTC. Amino acids: CASSSRAGTSGALYEQYF.

The chain employs TRBV14 and TRBJ2-1; tentatively, D is TRBD1 (5 bases). The CDR3 consists of 13 residues. CDR1 is SGHDN, CDR2 FVKESK, per germline. V lost 4 bases and J lost 13, with 17 bases in between. The CDR3 DNA reads as TGTGCCAGCAGCCGACAGTACGGGCGCGAACAGTTCTTC. This gives the protein CASSRQYGREQFF.

The chain links TRBV2 to TRBJ1-3; D gene uncertain. The length of the CDR3 is 17 residues. V lost 3 bases to trimming and J lost 1 base, with 16 bases between them. From germline, CDR1 is SNHLY and CDR2 FYNNEI. The chain's CDR3 is CASSEDPREGSGNTIYF. DNA of the CDR3: TGTGCCAGCAGTGAGGACCCGAGGGAAGGGTCTGGAAACACCATATATTTT. Supplemented by reference TRBV2 and TRBJ1-3, the full variable domain reads EPEVTQTPSHQVTQMGQEVILRCVPISNHLYFYWYRQILGQKVEFLVSFYNNEISEKSEIFDDQFSVERPDGSNFTLKIRSTKLEDSAMYFCASSEDPREGSGNTIYFGEGSWLTVV.

The chain uses TRBV6-5 and TRBJ2-7; TRBD1 matches 7 bases. Germline-derived CDR1 and CDR2 are MNHEY and SVGAGI. The CDR3 totals 14 residues. V lost 6 bases to trimming and J lost 3 bases; unmatched junction nucleotides: 8. The CDR3 region is CASRVEGTDYEQYF. CDR3 DNA sequence: TGTGCCAGCAGGGTGGAAGGGACAGACTACGAGCAGTACTTC.

This clone was counted once. V and J are TRBV7-2 and TRBJ2-7; the match to TRBD1 covers 8 bases. The CDR3 has 16 residues. Trimming cost V 5 bases and J 2 bases; bases outside gene matches: 11. Looked up from germline, CDR1 is SGHTA and CDR2 is FQGNSA. The CDR3 DNA reads TGTGCCAGCAGCGGGAGCACCGGGACAGGACCCTACGAGCAGTACTTC. Translation gives CASSGSTGTGPYEQYF.

V usage is TRBV6-1 and J usage is TRBJ2-1; 10 nucleotides align to TRBD1. The germline CDR1 and CDR2 sequences are MNHNS and SASEGT. J lost 7 bases, V lost 2 bases, and 2 bases had no gene match. The CDR3 extends over 14 amino acids. The CDR3 loop reads CASSERTGGNEQFF. CDR3 DNA: TGTGCCAGCAGTGAAAGGACAGGGGGGAATGAGCAGTTCTTC.

The chain employs TRBV27 and TRBJ2-3; 13 bases are shared with TRBD2. Germline values: CDR1 MNHEY, CDR2 SMNVEV (reference sequence). The junction had 10 bases not matched to a gene; V was cut back by 5 bases and J by 2 bases. The CDR3 sequence is 18 residues long. The CDR3 nucleotides are TGTGCCAGCAGTCCGATACGACTAGCGGGGGGCATCACAGATACGCAGTATTTT. Translated, it gives CASSPIRLAGGITDTQYF.

The gene calls are TRBV28 and TRBJ2-3, with 13 nucleotides matching TRBD2. This CDR3 is built from 16 residues. Looked up from germline, CDR1 is MDHEN and CDR2 is SYDVKM. V was pared by 5 bases and J by 4 bases, with 6 bases of the junction left unmatched. CDR3 amino acids: CASSRPLAGGADTQYF. CDR3 bases: TGTGCCAGCAGTCGCCCACTAGCGGGGGGGGCAGATACGCAGTATTTT.

V and J are TRBV9 and TRBJ1-2; D gene unclear. The germline V gene encodes CDR1 SGDLS and CDR2 YYNGEE. The V gene lost 3 bases and the J gene lost 4 bases, with 13 bases spanning the gap. The CDR3 totals 14 residues. The CDR3 here is CASSARSGSYGYTF. CDR3 in DNA: TGTGCCAGCAGCGCCCGGTCGGGGAGCTATGGCTACACCTTC.

CDR3 in amino acids: CASSLPPSKGVGYTEAFF. In DNA, the CDR3 is TGTGCCAGCTCACTCCCGCCTTCTAAGGGGGTGGGTTACACTGAAGCTTTCTTT. The V and J genes are TRBV18 and TRBJ1-1; a weak D match, TRBD1 (6 bases). The CDR3 is 18 amino acids. Per germline, CDR1 KGHSH and CDR2 LQKENI. The V end lost 4 bases, the J end lost 3 bases, and 24 bases lay between the germline ends.

As for this clone: A read error may account for a junction end that differs from germline. V usage is TRBV14 and J usage is TRBJ1-2; D gene ambiguous. Germline loops: CDR1 SGHDN, CDR2 FVKESK. The CDR3 totals 11 residues. CDR3 nucleotide sequence: TGTGCCAGCAGCCAAGACTACGGCTACACCTTC. It codes for CASSQDYGYTF.

This clone was seen more than once but under ten times. The chain employs TRBV27 and TRBJ2-7, with TRBD1 matching 9 bases. Germline loops: CDR1 MNHEY, CDR2 SMNVEV (reference sequence). The CDR3 runs 15 residues. J lost 3 bases, V lost 5 bases, and 8 bases had no gene match. As DNA, the CDR3 is TGTGCCAGCAGTCCAGACCCGGGACAGGGCTACGAGCAGTACTTC. It specifies CASSPDPGQGYEQYF.

The rearrangement uses TRBV30 and TRBJ1-2, with D possibly TRBD1 on 6 matching bases. Trimming left V 2 bases short and J 4 bases short, with 17 bases between. The germline V gene has CDR1 GTSNPN and CDR2 SVGIG (reference sequence). The CDR3 covers 15 residues. Here the CDR3 DNA reads TGTGCCTGGAGTCCTCGGTTCGGGGGGCTCTATGGCTACACCTTC. This gives the protein CAWSPRFGGLYGYTF.